Listed below are T cell receptor beta chains from one sample, sequenced in a study of control samples from healthy donors and cancer patients. Repertoires were generated with immunoSEQ multiplex PCR, while TCRdb's copy carries only in-frame clones and drops some. The sample has 75,000 to 95,000 clones; 90% are singletons. The sample comprised blood. These TCRs come from a woman younger than 35 in good health. Both conserved end residues are part of each CDR3. The D gene is left open where the match is weak. Where a row states a size, it is once, few, many or the class of an expanded clone; other rows omit it.

d_call: -; v_call: TRBV5-6; j_call: TRBJ1-2; clone_size: -; cdr3_nt: TGTGCCAGCAGCTTACAGAATGGCTACACCTTC; cdr3_aa: CASSLQNGYTF
d_call: TRBD1; v_call: TRBV6-5; j_call: TRBJ1-3; clone_size: -; cdr3_nt: TGTGCCAGCAGTCAACCGGGACAGGGGAGAAACACCATATATTTT; cdr3_aa: CASSQPGQGRNTIYF
d_call: TRBD1; v_call: TRBV5-8; j_call: TRBJ1-2; clone_size: -; cdr3_nt: TGTGCCAGCAGCTTAAAAACAGCGCAGGGGGCTGGTGGCTACACCTTC; cdr3_aa: CASSLKTAQGAGGYTF
d_call: -; v_call: TRBV5-1; j_call: TRBJ2-3; clone_size: -; cdr3_nt: TGCGCCAGCAGCTTCGCAGGGGAGGATACGCAGTATTTT; cdr3_aa: CASSFAGEDTQYF
d_call: -; v_call: TRBV5-5; j_call: TRBJ1-4; clone_size: -; cdr3_nt: TGTGCCAGCAGCTTGCTCAGGGATCGGGAAAAACTGTTTTTT; cdr3_aa: CASSLLRDREKLFF
d_call: -; v_call: TRBV7-2; j_call: TRBJ2-4; clone_size: -; cdr3_nt: TGTGCCAGCAGGGAGCTAGCCAAAAACATTCAGTACTTC; cdr3_aa: CASRELAKNIQYF
d_call: -; v_call: TRBV5-1; j_call: TRBJ1-2; clone_size: once; cdr3_nt: TGCGCCAGCAGCTCCTTCGGGGGGCTCTATGGCTACACCTTC; cdr3_aa: CASSSFGGLYGYTF
d_call: TRBD1; v_call: TRBV11-2; j_call: TRBJ1-1; clone_size: few; cdr3_nt: TGTGCCAGCAGCTTGTGGGGACAGGGGGCTTCGGGGGACACTGAAGCTTTCTTT; cdr3_aa: CASSLWGQGASGDTEAFF
d_call: TRBD1; v_call: TRBV5-4; j_call: TRBJ1-1; clone_size: -; cdr3_nt: TGTGCCAGCAGCTCCCCAGGACAGGTTTCCACTGAAGCTTTCTTT; cdr3_aa: CASSSPGQVSTEAFF
d_call: TRBD1; v_call: TRBV5-4; j_call: TRBJ2-3; clone_size: -; cdr3_nt: TGTGCCAGCAGCCCGGGGACAGGACGCACAGATACGCAGTATTTT; cdr3_aa: CASSPGTGRTDTQYF
d_call: TRBD2; v_call: TRBV7-6; j_call: TRBJ2-1; clone_size: -; cdr3_nt: TGTGCCAGCAGCCATGAGGCTAGCGGAGGACGAAATGAGCAGTTCTTC; cdr3_aa: CASSHEASGGRNEQFF
d_call: -; v_call: TRBV9; j_call: TRBJ1-1; clone_size: -; cdr3_nt: TGTGCCAGCAGCGTAGCGGGCATCACTGAAGCTTTCTTT; cdr3_aa: CASSVAGITEAFF
d_call: TRBD2; v_call: TRBV29-1; j_call: TRBJ2-1; clone_size: -; cdr3_nt: TGCAGCGTCCAGAGAGGGACTAGCGGAGGCAGTGAGCAGTTCTTC; cdr3_aa: CSVQRGTSGGSEQFF
d_call: -; v_call: TRBV6-5; j_call: TRBJ2-7; clone_size: -; cdr3_nt: TGTGCCAGCAGTTACTCAGGCAGGAGAACCTACGAGCAGTACTTC; cdr3_aa: CASSYSGRRTYEQYF
d_call: -; v_call: TRBV10-1; j_call: TRBJ1-1; clone_size: once; cdr3_nt: TGCGCCAGCAGTGAGTCGATTGGGACTGAAGCTTTCTTT; cdr3_aa: CASSESIGTEAFF
d_call: TRBD1; v_call: TRBV5-6; j_call: TRBJ1-3; clone_size: once; cdr3_nt: TGTGCCAGCCCCCTGGCGGGTCGGACAGGGTTAAACTCTGGAAACACCATATATTTT; cdr3_aa: CASPLAGRTGLNSGNTIYF
d_call: -; v_call: TRBV25-1; j_call: TRBJ1-2; clone_size: -; cdr3_nt: TGTGCCAGCAGCTTACCCGGGACCCCGGGGAGCTACACCTTC; cdr3_aa: CASSLPGTPGSYTF
d_call: -; v_call: TRBV14; j_call: TRBJ1-2; clone_size: -; cdr3_nt: TGTGCCAGCAGCCAACGTGGAAGAGGGGGGCGCATCGTTGGCTACACCTTC; cdr3_aa: CASSQRGRGGRIVGYTF
d_call: -; v_call: TRBV7-9; j_call: TRBJ2-7; clone_size: -; cdr3_nt: TGTGCCAGCAGCTCGGACCTCGGGACGTCCATCTACGAGCAGTACTTC; cdr3_aa: CASSSDLGTSIYEQYF
d_call: -; v_call: TRBV11-2; j_call: TRBJ1-5; clone_size: -; cdr3_nt: TGTGCCAGCAGCTTACGGACAGATAGCAATCAGCCCCAGCATTTT; cdr3_aa: CASSLRTDSNQPQHF
d_call: -; v_call: TRBV7-3; j_call: TRBJ1-1; clone_size: -; cdr3_nt: TGTGCCAGCTCGAGGGGGGACGACACTGAAGCTTTCTTT; cdr3_aa: CASSRGDDTEAFF
d_call: -; v_call: TRBV24-1; j_call: TRBJ1-2; clone_size: -; cdr3_nt: TGTGCCAACATAAGGGGGGGTTATGGCTACACCTTC; cdr3_aa: CANIRGGYGYTF
d_call: -; v_call: TRBV27; j_call: TRBJ1-1; clone_size: -; cdr3_nt: TGTGCCAGCGGCAAAGGGACACCGTTGAACACTGAAGCTTTCTTT; cdr3_aa: CASGKGTPLNTEAFF
d_call: -; v_call: TRBV6-6; j_call: TRBJ1-1; clone_size: few; cdr3_nt: TGTGCCAGCAGCTGGGATTCGACAGGAACAGAACGGGGAGCTTTCTTT; cdr3_aa: CASSWDSTGTERGAFF
d_call: TRBD1; v_call: TRBV5-1; j_call: TRBJ1-2; clone_size: once; cdr3_nt: TGCGCCAGCAGCAAGGCCACCGGGACAGGGAGTTCGGGCTACACCTTC; cdr3_aa: CASSKATGTGSSGYTF
d_call: -; v_call: TRBV24-1; j_call: TRBJ1-2; clone_size: -; cdr3_nt: TGTGCCACCAGTGATTTGGGGCAGCATGGCTACACCTTC; cdr3_aa: CATSDLGQHGYTF
d_call: TRBD1; v_call: TRBV4-1; j_call: TRBJ2-7; clone_size: -; cdr3_nt: TGCGCCAGCAGCCGACGGGACAGCTTGTACGAGCAGTACTTC; cdr3_aa: CASSRRDSLYEQYF
d_call: -; v_call: TRBV9; j_call: TRBJ1-2; clone_size: once; cdr3_nt: TGTGCCAGCACTCAAAGTCGGGGCAACTATGGCTACACCTTC; cdr3_aa: CASTQSRGNYGYTF
d_call: -; v_call: TRBV9; j_call: TRBJ2-1; clone_size: -; cdr3_nt: TGTGCCAGCAGCGTAGTCGGGAGTCACTACAATGAGCAGTTCTTC; cdr3_aa: CASSVVGSHYNEQFF
d_call: -; v_call: TRBV6-1; j_call: TRBJ1-2; clone_size: -; cdr3_nt: TGTGCCAGCAGCGATCAAAGAGGGGGGGGTGGCTACACCTTC; cdr3_aa: CASSDQRGGGGYTF
d_call: -; v_call: TRBV5-1; j_call: TRBJ1-2; clone_size: -; cdr3_nt: TGCGCCAGCAGCCCAAGCGTGGGGGCCGATGGCTACACCTTC; cdr3_aa: CASSPSVGADGYTF
d_call: -; v_call: TRBV2; j_call: TRBJ2-7; clone_size: -; cdr3_nt: TGTGCCAGCAGTGATCCAGCCTTCCGCGAGCAGTACTTC; cdr3_aa: CASSDPAFREQYF
d_call: TRBD1; v_call: TRBV4-1; j_call: TRBJ1-2; clone_size: -; cdr3_nt: TGCGCCAGCAGCCAAGATAAAGGGACAGGGTTATATGGCTACACCTTC; cdr3_aa: CASSQDKGTGLYGYTF
d_call: -; v_call: TRBV10-3; j_call: TRBJ2-5; clone_size: -; cdr3_nt: TGTGCCTCCGGCGGGGATCCGTTACAAGAGACCCAGTACTTC; cdr3_aa: CASGGDPLQETQYF
d_call: -; v_call: TRBV13; j_call: TRBJ1-3; clone_size: -; cdr3_nt: TGTGCCAGCAGTCCCCAGGGGTCGGCGGGAGCCGGAAACACCATATATTTT; cdr3_aa: CASSPQGSAGAGNTIYF
d_call: -; v_call: TRBV6-1; j_call: TRBJ1-1; clone_size: -; cdr3_nt: TGTGCCAGCAGTGAATGGTATGGCGGGGCGAACACTGAAGCTTTCTTT; cdr3_aa: CASSEWYGGANTEAFF
d_call: -; v_call: TRBV7-9; j_call: TRBJ1-2; clone_size: -; cdr3_nt: TGTGCCAGCAGCTCCGGAGGCGCGGTTGGCTACACCTTC; cdr3_aa: CASSSGGAVGYTF
d_call: TRBD2; v_call: TRBV24-1; j_call: TRBJ2-5; clone_size: -; cdr3_nt: TGTGCCACCAGTGATGGGACTAGCGGTAGCGAGACCCAGTACTTC; cdr3_aa: CATSDGTSGSETQYF
d_call: -; v_call: TRBV2; j_call: TRBJ2-7; clone_size: once; cdr3_nt: TGTGCCAGCAGTGAATCTGCCAGGTACGAGCAGTACTTC; cdr3_aa: CASSESARYEQYF
d_call: -; v_call: TRBV5-1; j_call: TRBJ2-5; clone_size: -; cdr3_nt: TGCGCCAGCAGCTCGGCGACACAAGAGACCCAGTACTTC; cdr3_aa: CASSSATQETQYF
d_call: -; v_call: TRBV5-1; j_call: TRBJ2-7; clone_size: -; cdr3_nt: TGCGCCAGCAGCTTGGACCCTGGGGGGATCACCTACGAGCAGTACTTC; cdr3_aa: CASSLDPGGITYEQYF
d_call: -; v_call: TRBV24-1; j_call: TRBJ2-2; clone_size: -; cdr3_nt: TGTGCCACCAGTGATACCCGAGACTCAACCGGGGAGCTGTTTTTT; cdr3_aa: CATSDTRDSTGELFF
d_call: TRBD2; v_call: TRBV27; j_call: TRBJ2-5; clone_size: -; cdr3_nt: TGTGCCAGCAGCAGACTAGCGGGGGCCCAAGAGACCCAGTACTTC; cdr3_aa: CASSRLAGAQETQYF
d_call: -; v_call: TRBV19; j_call: TRBJ1-1; clone_size: -; cdr3_nt: TGTGCCAGTAGGTTACAGGGACAAAACACTGAAGCTTTCTTT; cdr3_aa: CASRLQGQNTEAFF
d_call: -; v_call: TRBV5-5; j_call: TRBJ1-6; clone_size: -; cdr3_nt: TGTGCCAGCAGCTTGGACGGAGGCTCCTATAATTCACCCCTCCACTTT; cdr3_aa: CASSLDGGSYNSPLHF
d_call: -; v_call: TRBV6-6; j_call: TRBJ1-4; clone_size: -; cdr3_nt: TGTGCCAGCAGCCTCCGCCGGGCGGTGGATAATGAAAAACTGTTTTTT; cdr3_aa: CASSLRRAVDNEKLFF
d_call: -; v_call: TRBV27; j_call: TRBJ1-6; clone_size: -; cdr3_nt: TGTGCCAGCAGTTTAGGACTGTATAATTCACCCCTCCACTTT; cdr3_aa: CASSLGLYNSPLHF
d_call: -; v_call: TRBV14; j_call: TRBJ1-2; clone_size: -; cdr3_nt: TGTGCCAGCAGCCAAGAGATCTCCTGGGGGTTTGACTATGGCTACACCTTC; cdr3_aa: CASSQEISWGFDYGYTF
d_call: -; v_call: TRBV3-1/TRBV3-2; j_call: TRBJ1-2; clone_size: once; cdr3_nt: TGTGCCAGCAGCCCCCTGTCAGCGCGGACATCCTCCATCATTAACTATGGCTACACCTTC; cdr3_aa: CASSPLSARTSSIINYGYTF
d_call: TRBD1; v_call: TRBV5-4; j_call: TRBJ2-7; clone_size: -; cdr3_nt: TGTGCCAGCAGCTCTGACAGGGGGTCGGGCGAGCAGTACTTC; cdr3_aa: CASSSDRGSGEQYF
d_call: -; v_call: TRBV18; j_call: TRBJ2-7; clone_size: -; cdr3_nt: TGTGCCAGCTCACCACTGGGGGAACTGTACGAGCAGTACTTC; cdr3_aa: CASSPLGELYEQYF
d_call: -; v_call: TRBV19; j_call: TRBJ1-1; clone_size: -; cdr3_nt: TGTGCCAGTAGTATGACACGGGGGAACACTGAAGCTTTCTTT; cdr3_aa: CASSMTRGNTEAFF
d_call: -; v_call: TRBV9; j_call: TRBJ1-2; clone_size: -; cdr3_nt: TGTGCCAGCAGCGAGGCAGGAGAACAATACTATGGCTACACCTTC; cdr3_aa: CASSEAGEQYYGYTF
d_call: -; v_call: TRBV7-2; j_call: TRBJ1-3; clone_size: -; cdr3_nt: TGTGCCAGCAGCCAAGCTCAGAGCTCTGGAAACACCATATATTTT; cdr3_aa: CASSQAQSSGNTIYF
d_call: TRBD1; v_call: TRBV7-2; j_call: TRBJ2-7; clone_size: -; cdr3_nt: TGTGCCAGCAGCTCCGGACCGGGACAGTTTTACGAGCAGTACTTC; cdr3_aa: CASSSGPGQFYEQYF
d_call: -; v_call: TRBV4-1; j_call: TRBJ1-1; clone_size: -; cdr3_nt: TGCGCCAGCAGCCTCCGGGGTTGGGGGGCTGAAGCTTTCTTT; cdr3_aa: CASSLRGWGAEAFF
d_call: -; v_call: TRBV18; j_call: TRBJ1-1; clone_size: -; cdr3_nt: TGTGCCAGCTCACCACAAGCGGCTTACATGAACACTGAAGCTTTCTTT; cdr3_aa: CASSPQAAYMNTEAFF
d_call: TRBD1; v_call: TRBV29-1; j_call: TRBJ1-1; clone_size: few; cdr3_nt: TGCAGCGTCCTCACAGGGGAGGCTTTCTTT; cdr3_aa: CSVLTGEAFF
d_call: -; v_call: TRBV7-6; j_call: TRBJ2-1; clone_size: -; cdr3_nt: TGTGCCAGCAGCTTAGGTCTATTGACGATCTTC; cdr3_aa: CASSLGLLTIF